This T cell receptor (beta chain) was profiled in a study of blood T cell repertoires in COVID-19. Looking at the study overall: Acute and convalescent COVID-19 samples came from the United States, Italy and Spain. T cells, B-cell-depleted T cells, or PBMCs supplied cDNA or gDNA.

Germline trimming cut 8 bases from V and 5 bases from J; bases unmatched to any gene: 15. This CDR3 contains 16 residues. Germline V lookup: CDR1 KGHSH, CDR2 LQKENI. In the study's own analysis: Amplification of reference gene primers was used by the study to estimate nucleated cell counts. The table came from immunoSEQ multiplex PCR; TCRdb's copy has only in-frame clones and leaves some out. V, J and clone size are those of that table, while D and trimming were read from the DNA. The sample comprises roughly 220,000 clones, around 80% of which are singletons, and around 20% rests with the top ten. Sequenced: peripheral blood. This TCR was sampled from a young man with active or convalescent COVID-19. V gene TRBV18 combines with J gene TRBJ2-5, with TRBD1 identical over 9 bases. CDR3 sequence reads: CASGTGTGWVAETQYF. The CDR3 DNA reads TGTGCCAGCGGAACCGGGACAGGGTGGGTCGCCGAGACCCAGTACTTC.